The 29 T cell receptor beta chains reported below all come from one sample, sequenced in a study of blood T cell repertoires in COVID-19. The data were produced by immunoSEQ multiplex PCR, yet TCRdb's version contains in-frame clones alone and is incomplete. The sample contains 330,000 or so clones, roughly 90% of which appear only once. The sequencing input was PBMCs or T cells enriched from blood (not recorded which). Source of these receptors: a woman under 40 who had recovered from COVID-19.

In its sample, this clone was seen a few times. This sequence joins TRBV5-1 and TRBJ1-2, with D possibly TRBD1 on 6 matching bases. The CDR3 loop spans 14 amino acids. Trimming left V 3 bases short and J 3 bases short, with 12 bases between. CDR1 SGHRS and CDR2 YFSETQ come from the germline V gene. The CDR3 DNA reads TGCGCCAGCAGCTCCTCACAGGGAGACTATGGCTACACCTTC. It specifies CASSSSQGDYGYTF.

The CDR3 nucleotides read TGTGCCAGCAGCGGGTATAATTCACCCCTCCACTTT. Its translation is CASSGYNSPLHF. This chain links TRBV27 with TRBJ1-6; the D is unclear. The V end lost 6 bases, the J end lost 4 bases, and 4 bases lay between the germline ends. Germline V gene lookup returns CDR1 MNHEY and CDR2 SMNVEV (reference sequence). The CDR3 has 12 amino acids.

The rearrangement uses TRBV30 and TRBJ1-4; a possible D gene is TRBD1 (6 bases). Germline lookup yields CDR1 GTSNPN and CDR2 SVGIG (reference sequence). Trimming removed 8 bases from V and 10 bases from J, with 20 bases in between. This CDR3 has 13 residues. CDR3 protein: CARSGTSMGKLFF. The CDR3 DNA reads as TGTGCCCGTAGTGGGACAAGTATGGGAAAACTGTTTTTT. The variable domain in full, completed from reference TRBV30 and TRBJ1-4, reads SQTIHQWPATLVQPVGSPLSLECTVEGTSNPNLYWYRQAAGRGLQLLFYSVGIGQISSEVPQNLSASRPQDRQFILSSKKLLLSDSGFYLCARSGTSMGKLFFGSGTQLSVL.

This chain connects TRBV29-1 to TRBJ2-7; TRBD1 aligns across 9 bases. The CDR3 sequence is 13 residues long. The V and J ends lost 5 bases and 2 bases, in that order; junction bases with no gene match: 4. Germline-derived CDR1 and CDR2 are SQVTM and ANQGSEA. The CDR3 sequence: CSVRTGETYEQYF. Written as DNA, the CDR3 is TGCAGCGTTCGGACAGGGGAGACCTACGAGCAGTACTTC.

The chain uses TRBV20-1 and TRBJ1-2, with TRBD1 as a possible D gene (6 bases). In germline, CDR1 is DFQATT, CDR2 SNEGSKA (reference sequence). Between the trimmed V and J ends, which lost 3 bases and 5 bases, there was a span of 7 bases. The CDR3 consists of 11 residues. The CDR3 loop reads CSARRGYGYTF. The CDR3 nucleotides are TGCAGTGCTAGGAGGGGGTATGGCTACACCTTC.

The chain couples TRBV7-8 to TRBJ1-1, with TRBD1 as a possible D gene (5 bases). Trimming took off 3 bases at V and 1 base at J, with 18 bases between the two ends. This CDR3 region has 17 residues. CDR1 SGHVS and CDR2 FQNEAQ come from the germline V gene. The CDR3 spells CASSFIRTLGTNTEAFF. The CDR3 nucleotides are TGTGCCAGCAGCTTCATTCGGACACTCGGCACGAACACTGAAGCTTTCTTT. The full variable domain, completed using reference TRBV7-8 and TRBJ1-1, is GAGVSQSPRYKVAKRGQDVALRCDPISGHVSLFWYQQALGQGPEFLTYFQNEAQLDKSGLPSDRFFAERPEGSVSTLKIQRTQQEDSAVYLCASSFIRTLGTNTEAFFGQGTRLTVV.

V gene TRBV9 combines with J gene TRBJ1-2; TRBD1 might be the D (6 bases). Germline CDR1 reads SGDLS; CDR2 reads YYNGEE. The V end was cut by 4 bases, the J end by 8 bases, with 18 bases between. The CDR3 contains 14 residues. The CDR3 here is CASSTPGGLSGYTF. CDR3 nucleotides: TGTGCCAGCAGCACCCCGGGGGGCCTCAGCGGCTACACCTTC.

This clone was counted a single time. The rearrangement uses TRBV24-1 and TRBJ2-1; 7 positions agree with TRBD2. The CDR3 is 13 residues long. V trimming: 5 bases; J trimming: 7 bases; junction bases outside the gene matches: 4. Germline assignment: CDR1 KGHDR and CDR2 SFDVKD. This chain's CDR3 is CATSGEGTNEQFF. CDR3 in DNA: TGTGCCACCAGTGGGGAGGGGACGAATGAGCAGTTCTTC.

V is TRBV6-4 and J is TRBJ2-1; TRBD2 agrees at 14 bases. The CDR3 runs to 19 residues. Germline CDR1 MRHNA, CDR2 SNTAGT. Losses at the gene ends were 2 bases for V and 6 bases for J; bases not matched to a gene: 12. Here the CDR3 reads CASSDKGLAGGRSSNEQFF. The CDR3 DNA follows: TGTGCCAGCAGTGACAAAGGACTAGCGGGGGGCCGTTCTTCCAATGAGCAGTTCTTC.

V usage is TRBV19 and J usage is TRBJ1-2; D uncertain. The CDR3 is 14 amino acids. Germline V CDR1 and CDR2: LNHDA, SQIVND (reference sequence). V lost 3 bases, J lost 2 bases, and 10 bases lay in between. The CDR3 spells CASSMTPTNYGYTF. The CDR3, as DNA: TGTGCCAGTAGTATGACACCCACCAACTATGGCTACACCTTC.

The V and J genes are TRBV28 and TRBJ2-1; 7 positions agree with TRBD2. The CDR3 has 18 amino acids. With 1 base clipped from V and 2 bases from J, the junction kept 11 bases outside the gene matches. CDR1 MDHEN and CDR2 SYDVKM come from the germline V gene. CDR3 in amino acids: CASSLFPRLAGAYNEQFF. The CDR3 DNA follows: TGTGCCAGCAGTTTATTCCCGCGATTGGCGGGAGCCTACAATGAGCAGTTCTTC. Together with reference TRBV28 and TRBJ2-1, the CDR3 gives the full variable domain: DVKVTQSSRYLVKRTGEKVFLECVQDMDHENMFWYRQDPGLGLRLIYFSYDVKMKEKGDIPEGYSVSREKKERFSLILESASTNQTSMYLCASSLFPRLAGAYNEQFFGPGTRLTVL.

The V call is TRBV19, the J call TRBJ1-5; tentative D call: TRBD1 (5 bases). The CDR3 has 14 amino acids. The ends were cut back, 6 bases at V and 2 bases at J, with 11 bases in the middle. CDR1 is LNHDA and CDR2 is SQIVND in the germline V gene (reference sequence). In DNA form, the CDR3 reads TGTGCCAGTAGGGGGCTCGATGGCAATCAGCCCCAGCATTTT. Translation gives CASRGLDGNQPQHF. Supplemented by reference TRBV19 and TRBJ1-5, the full variable domain reads DGGITQSPKYLFRKEGQNVTLSCEQNLNHDAMYWYRQDPGQGLRLIYYSQIVNDFQKGDIAEGYSVSREKKESFPLTVTSAQKNPTAFYLCASRGLDGNQPQHFGDGTRLSIL.

This chain joins TRBV7-9 and TRBJ1-3; 7 nucleotides match TRBD1. The V and J ends lost 3 bases and 0 bases, in that order; junction bases with no gene match: 2. Germline CDR1 SEHNR, CDR2 FQNEAQ (reference sequence). There are 15 residues in the CDR3. The CDR3 protein is CASSLTGISGNTIYF. Written as DNA, the CDR3 is TGTGCCAGCAGCTTGACAGGGATCTCTGGAAACACCATATATTTT.

This chain links TRBV10-3 with TRBJ1-1, with 9 nucleotides matching TRBD1. V lost 0 bases to trimming and J lost 7 bases; unmatched junction nucleotides: 9. The CDR3 contains 16 residues. Germline V gene sequence: CDR1 ENHRY, CDR2 SYGVKD. The CDR3 sequence: CAISESYSTGGHEAFF. CDR3 in DNA: TGTGCCATCAGTGAGTCCTACTCGACAGGGGGACATGAAGCTTTCTTT.

The V and J genes are TRBV10-3 and TRBJ1-1, with 11 bases that match TRBD1. Germline V gives CDR1 ENHRY, CDR2 SYGVKD. The V segment lost 10 bases and the J segment 1 base; nucleotides outside the gene matches: 2. The CDR3 spans 13 residues. For the CDR3, the DNA is TGTGCCACCGGACAGGGGGCGAACACTGAAGCTTTCTTT. Translated: CATGQGANTEAFF.

The chain recombines TRBV11-2 with TRBJ2-1; perhaps TRBD2 as D (6 bases). The germline CDR1 and CDR2 sequences are SGHAT and FQNNGV. The CDR3 totals 15 residues. Trimming stripped 5 bases from V and 0 bases from J, with 11 bases between. The CDR3 sequence is CASSRDLSSYNEQFF. The DNA for the CDR3 is TGTGCCAGCAGCAGGGACTTAAGCTCCTACAATGAGCAGTTCTTC.

This clone was observed a single time. The gene calls are TRBV3-1 (or the pseudogene TRBV3-2) and TRBJ1-2, with D perhaps TRBD1 (5 bases). Trimming pared 0 bases from V and 8 bases from J, leaving 13 bases between. The CDR3 totals 14 residues. Per the germline V gene, CDR1 is LGHDT and CDR2 is YNNKEL (reference sequence). The DNA of the CDR3 is TGTGCCAGCAGCCAAGATGCGGGGGAGCAGGGCTACACCTTC. This translates into CASSQDAGEQGYTF.

The chain couples TRBV11-2 to TRBJ2-2; possible D gene TRBD1, 6 bases. This CDR3 has 13 residues. Trimming shortened V by 5 bases and J by 5 bases, and 9 bases separated the two germline ends. CDR1 and CDR2 from the germline V gene are SGHAT and FQNNGV. In DNA, the CDR3 is TGTGCCAGCAGCCCCGGACAGACCGGGGAGCTGTTTTTT. The encoded protein is CASSPGQTGELFF.

The chain uses TRBV6-1 and TRBJ1-2; 11 nucleotides align to TRBD1. CDR3 length: 15 residues. Losses at the gene ends were 0 bases for V and 9 bases for J; bases not matched to a gene: 6. Germline V lookup: CDR1 MNHNS, CDR2 SASEGT. In DNA form, the CDR3 reads TGTGCCAGCAGTGAAGCGGGGGGACAGGGGGTGAGCTACACCTTC. Translation: CASSEAGGQGVSYTF.

This chain uses TRBV3-1 (or the pseudogene TRBV3-2) with TRBJ2-7, with 7 bases lining up with TRBD2. There are 14 residues in the CDR3. The ends lost 0 bases at V and 6 bases at J; junction bases unmatched: 5. From germline, CDR1 is LGHDT and CDR2 YNNKEL (reference sequence). CDR3 nucleotides: TGTGCCAGCAGCCAAGAAAGATCTAGCGGCGAGCAGTACTTC. It yields the protein CASSQERSSGEQYF.

The chain is built from TRBV4-1 and TRBJ2-5, with 7 nucleotides matching TRBD2. V lost 5 bases to trimming and J lost 4 bases; unmatched junction nucleotides: 4. This CDR3 contains 13 residues. Germline values: CDR1 MGHRA, CDR2 YSYEKL. The DNA of the CDR3 is TGCGCCAGCAGCGAGACTAGCAGAGAGACCCAGTACTTC. Translated, it gives CASSETSRETQYF.

This chain links TRBV23-1 with TRBJ2-1, with D hard to call. Being an ORF, TRBV23-1 has a function that is uncertain. This CDR3 spans 15 amino acids. V shed 4 bases and J shed 4 bases, with 14 bases lying between them. The CDR3, as DNA: TGCGCCAGCAGTCGCTGCAGGTCGCGTTACAATGAGCAGTTCTTC. The encoded protein is CASSRCRSRYNEQFF.

The chain is built from TRBV15 and TRBJ2-1; D is perhaps TRBD1 (6 bases). Germline lookup yields CDR1 LNHNV and CDR2 YYDKDF (reference sequence). Trimming cost V 1 base and J 6 bases, with 13 bases left between them. CDR3 length equals 15 residues. The CDR3 DNA is TGTGCCACCAGCAGAGGCGCCCACAGGGTCAATGAGCAGTTCTTC. This gives the protein CATSRGAHRVNEQFF. Full variable domain (rest looked up from reference TRBV15 and TRBJ2-1): DAMVIQNPRYQVTQFGKPVTLSCSQTLNHNVMYWYQQKSSQAPKLLFHYYDKDFNNEADTPDNFQSRRPNTSFCFLDIRSPGLGDTAMYLCATSRGAHRVNEQFFGPGTRLTVL.

The rearrangement joins TRBV2 to TRBJ2-2; 15 nucleotides align to TRBD2. V trimming: 6 bases; J trimming: 3 bases; junction bases outside the gene matches: 2. This CDR3 has 16 residues. The germline V gene has CDR1 SNHLY and CDR2 FYNNEI. The CDR3 is CASRGLAGGYTGELFF. The DNA of the CDR3 is TGTGCCAGCAGAGGACTAGCGGGAGGGTACACCGGGGAGCTGTTTTTT.

CDR3 region: CASSVGTSLLEQYF. Here the CDR3 DNA reads TGCGCCAGCAGTGTAGGGACTAGTCTTCTCGAGCAGTACTTC. The rearrangement links TRBV10-1 to TRBJ2-7; 8 bases are a match to TRBD2. Germline V lookup: CDR1 WNHNN, CDR2 SYGVQD (reference sequence). There are 14 residues in the CDR3. The ends lost 4 bases at V and 6 bases at J; junction bases unmatched: 8.

The J gene is TRBJ2-1, the V gene TRBV7-9; the match to TRBD2 covers 14 bases. The CDR3 length is 19 residues. The ends lost 5 bases at V and 0 bases at J; junction bases unmatched: 9. Germline CDR1 and CDR2: SEHNR and FQNEAQ (reference sequence). This CDR3 reads CASSPGTSGSSSSYNEQFF. In nucleotides, the CDR3 is TGTGCCAGCAGCCCAGGGACTAGCGGGAGCTCAAGCTCCTACAATGAGCAGTTCTTC.

The chain couples TRBV11-2 to TRBJ1-4, with D unclear. Trimming removed 1 base at V and 8 bases at J, with 5 bases between. Germline CDR1 SGHAT, CDR2 FQNNGV. The CDR3 contains 12 residues. The CDR3 DNA reads as TGTGCCAGCAGCTTAGCGGGGGAAAAACTGTTTTTT. Protein: CASSLAGEKLFF.

The V and J genes are TRBV19 and TRBJ1-2; a possible D gene is TRBD1 (5 bases). V was shortened by 3 bases and J by 7 bases, with 18 bases between the two germline ends. The length of the CDR3 is 15 residues. In germline, CDR1 is LNHDA, CDR2 SQIVND (reference sequence). This CDR3 is CASSIGDGAGTGYTF. The CDR3 bases are TGTGCCAGTAGTATCGGTGACGGGGCGGGGACTGGCTACACCTTC.

The chain employs TRBV4-1 and TRBJ1-1; D remains unclear. The V gene's germline CDR1 is MGHRA and CDR2 YSYEKL. V dropped 1 base and J dropped 0 bases, with 9 bases sitting between them. This CDR3 has 15 amino acids. The CDR3 spells CASSQAGGMNTEAFF. CDR3 DNA sequence: TGCGCCAGCAGCCAAGCGGGAGGGATGAACACTGAAGCTTTCTTT.